This T cell receptor (beta chain) was recorded in a study of PD-L1 blockade in urothelial cancer (dated 2017 in TCRdb). Regarding the research as a whole: Every patient began therapy at some point between 2013 and 2015 and was given atezolizumab 1,200 mg intravenously every 3 weeks. About 85% of the 29 patients were males with bladder-origin urothelial cancer, and about 60% of the roughly 29 reported a prior smoking history. Patients had an ECOG performance status of 0 or 1 and had received between 0 and 3 prior chemotherapy regimens. Blood samples were analyzed at 3 weeks after treatment start (second dose) and at 6 weeks after treatment start. A median of 141,255 T cells and fewer than 85,000 unique TCRs was obtained from blood samples, and a median clonality of approximately 0.077 was observed. The study, an exploratory multi-omic analysis, examined somatic, immune and clinical correlates of response to PD-L1 blockade with atezolizumab in urothelial cancer. Pretreatment tumor samples and matched peripheral blood, collected serially before and after atezolizumab treatment, underwent TCR sequencing. Durable clinical benefit was defined as progression-free survival longer than 6 months, and TCR features were also tested against progression-free and overall survival. In the same patients, pretreatment tumors underwent whole exome sequencing and RNA sequencing in addition to TCR sequencing. Several patients achieved durable clinical benefit and about 22 did not. Twenty-nine patients had pretreatment blood TCR-seq, some 25 had at least one posttreatment blood collection, and some 25 had tumor TCR-seq. The paper's findings and limits, for the study overall: Greater expansion of tumor-associated TCR clones in peripheral blood 3 weeks after the start of treatment was observed in patients with durable benefit (n ≈ 22, p = 0.022). Improved progression-free and overall survival was associated with having pretreatment peripheral blood TCR clonality below the median. Because the sample size was small (n ≈ 27) and many of the analyses were exploratory, the results are meant to be hypothesis-generating.

Each PCR received spiked-in synthetic TCR analog templates so that absolute template abundance could be estimated from read counts. TCRbeta CDR3 regions were amplified from genomic DNA with bias-controlled V and J gene primers using the immunoSEQ assay. Rearranged TCRbeta segments were sequenced at approximately 20X coverage. The original pipeline was this. Clustering was used to correct sequencing errors, and CDR3s were annotated against IMGT to assign V, D and J genes. Downstream analyses used only productive TCRbeta rearrangements and left out out-of-frame or stop-codon sequences. Clonality was computed as one minus Shannon entropy normalized by the log of the number of unique productive sequences. Clones differing between time points or between blood and tumor were identified using Fisher's exact test with Benjamini-Hochberg correction, with an adjusted p below 0.01 applied as the threshold. Imported from immuneACCESS, the table was reduced by TCRdb to in-frame sequences with V and J called. These copies leave out some clones; in studies compared against another copy, an unresolved V gene accounts for under half, and the cause of the remainder is not known. V, J and clone size were drawn from that table, and D and trimming were deduced from the DNA. In this sample the table shows 55,000 to 75,000 clones, roughly four fifths of which occur a single time. Of the sample, 1.6% falls within the top ten clones.

This clone was detected a few times. Its antigen remains unidentified. Base qualities are not at hand, and no much larger clone is one base apart. The sample has other DNA sequences that encode this CDR3 too. Sequences GTSNPN (CDR1) and SVGIG (CDR2) are obtained from the germline V gene (reference sequence). The CDR3 covers 13 residues, taking in both the cysteine and the phenylalanine. Only the CDR3 part of the read is kept: 39 bases, read in frame from the first base. V and J are truncated by 5 bases and 5 bases respectively, leaving an intervening sequence of 13 bases. The time point label of this sample denotes: pretreatment peripheral blood. The cohort comprised approximately 30 patients with locally advanced or metastatic urothelial carcinoma treated at Memorial Sloan Kettering on a trial protocol. Peripheral blood mononuclear cells were collected pretreatment and during treatment, with between 1 and 8 total time points obtained per patient. The Qiagen DNeasy Blood extraction kit was used to purify genomic DNA from total PBMCs and from tumor samples. PBMCs were collected pretreatment and during treatment and were isolated and stored as previously described.

This TCR came from a man between 65 and 80 years old with urothelial cancer. The sample in question was PBMCs, obtained around atezolizumab (anti-PD-L1) treatment. The rearrangement combines TRBV30 with TRBJ1-5; the D region possibly corresponds to TRBD1 (5 bases align). The CDR3 region has the sequence CAWGWRGDQPQHF. The bases read TGTGCCTGGGGGTGGAGGGGTGATCAGCCCCAGCATTTT. With the rest looked up from the reference TRBV30 and TRBJ1-5 genes rather than sequenced, the full variable domain is SQTIHQWPATLVQPVGSPLSLECTVEGTSNPNLYWYRQAAGRGLQLLFYSVGIGQISSEVPQNLSASRPQDRQFILSSKKLLLSDSGFYLCAWGWRGDQPQHFGDGTRLSIL.